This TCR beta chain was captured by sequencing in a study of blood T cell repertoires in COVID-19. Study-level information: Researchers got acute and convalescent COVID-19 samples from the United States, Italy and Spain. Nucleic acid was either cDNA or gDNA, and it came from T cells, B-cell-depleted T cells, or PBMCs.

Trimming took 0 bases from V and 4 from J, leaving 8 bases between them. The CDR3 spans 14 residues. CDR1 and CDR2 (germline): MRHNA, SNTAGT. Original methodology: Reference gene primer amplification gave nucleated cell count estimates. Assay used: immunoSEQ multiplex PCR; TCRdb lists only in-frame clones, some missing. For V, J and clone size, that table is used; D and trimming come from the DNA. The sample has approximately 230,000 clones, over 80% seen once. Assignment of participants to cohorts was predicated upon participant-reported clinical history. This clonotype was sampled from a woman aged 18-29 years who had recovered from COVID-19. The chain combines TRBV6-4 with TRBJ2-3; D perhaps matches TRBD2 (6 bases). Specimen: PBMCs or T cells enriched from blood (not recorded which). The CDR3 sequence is CASSDSWRADTQYF. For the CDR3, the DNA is TGTGCCAGCAGTGACTCCTGGAGGGCAGATACGCAGTATTTT.